This TCR beta chain was identified in a study of early T cells in non-severe SARS-CoV-2 infection. The germline V gene encodes CDR1 SGHRS and CDR2 YFSETQ. Deletions cut 1 base from V and 5 bases from J, with 12 bases between. The CDR3 runs to 14 residues. This clonotype was found many times. TCRdb recomputed calls from the 5' RACE reads with MiXCR, one row per CDR3 protein. The sample gives some 49,000 distinct CDR3 sequences, about an eighth of which show up once; 7.5% to 9.5% is in the top ten. The sequence came from an adult who was a healthcare worker with PCR-confirmed SARS-CoV-2 infection or an uninfected control (not recorded which). The V call is TRBV5-1, the J call TRBJ1-1; maybe TRBD1 (5 bases). Sequencing was done on a sample of whole blood. The CDR3 nucleotides are TGCGCCAGCAGCTTGAAGGGGTGGAGGACTGAAGCTTTCTTT. Translating gives CASSLKGWRTEAFF.